These 24 T cell receptor beta chains share one sample of origin, sequenced in a study of shared clonotypes between healthy human individuals. Generated by immunoSEQ multiplex PCR, the TCRdb table keeps only in-frame clones and is missing some. The table shows over a million clones, with about three quarters occurring only once. Sequences were obtained from memory CD4+ T cells sorted from blood. The subset was: CD45RA-negative fraction. These receptors came from a man younger than 30 in good health.

This chain links TRBV7-2 with TRBJ2-1, with a tentative D call TRBD2 (6 bases). This CDR3 region has 15 residues. The ends were cut back, 2 bases at V and 9 bases at J, with 17 bases in the middle. From germline, CDR1 is SGHTA and CDR2 FQGNSA. For the CDR3, the DNA is TGTGCCAGCAGCTTAACGAGGGGAGGACCCCCTGAGCAGTTCTTC. This sequence encodes CASSLTRGGPPEQFF. Together with reference TRBV7-2 and TRBJ2-1, the CDR3 gives the full variable domain: GAGVSQSPSNKVTEKGKDVELRCDPISGHTALYWYRQSLGQGLEFLIYFQGNSAPDKSGLPSDRFSAERTGGSVSTLTIQRTQQEDSAVYLCASSLTRGGPPEQFFGPGTRLTVL.

Concerning this clone: This sample includes further DNA sequences coding for the same CDR3. V usage is TRBV5-1 and J usage is TRBJ2-5; the D is unclear. From germline, CDR1 is SGHRS and CDR2 YFSETQ. The CDR3 is made up of 11 amino acids. The V end was cut by 5 bases, the J end by 5 bases, with 7 bases between. In DNA form, the CDR3 reads TGCGCCAGCAGTCTTTTGGAGACCCAGTACTTC. Its translation is CASSLLETQYF.

V gene TRBV7-2 combines with J gene TRBJ2-6; D call uncertain. The CDR3 spans 13 residues. Germline V gene data show CDR1 as SGHTA and CDR2 as FQGNSA. V dropped 5 bases and J dropped 2 bases, with 4 bases sitting between them. CDR3: CASSPAGANVLTF. CDR3 DNA: TGTGCCAGCAGCCCCGCTGGGGCCAACGTCCTGACTTTC.

This clone was counted a single time. Written as DNA, the CDR3 is TGCGCCAGCAGTGCAGGGATTAATGAAAAACTGTTTTTT. It is translated as CASSAGINEKLFF. The rearrangement links TRBV10-2 to TRBJ1-4, with D perhaps TRBD1 (5 bases). The V gene lost 4 bases and the J gene lost 4 bases, with 7 bases spanning the gap. The CDR3 runs to 13 residues. Per germline, CDR1 WSHSY and CDR2 SAAADI.

About this clone itself: The sample contains more than one DNA sequence encoding this CDR3. The CDR3 spells CASSRGTGELFF. The CDR3 bases are TGTGCCAGCTCTCGGGGGACCGGGGAGCTGTTTTTT. The rearrangement joins TRBV18 to TRBJ2-2; TRBD2 might be the D (6 bases). Germline CDR1 and CDR2: KGHSH and LQKENI. The CDR3 runs to 12 residues. V was cut by 6 bases and J by 5 bases, with 7 bases left in between.

This chain uses TRBV19 with TRBJ2-5; TRBD2 is a possible D gene (6 bases). The CDR3 is 15 amino acids. V was cut by 5 bases and J by 2 bases, with 15 bases left in between. The germline V gene has CDR1 LNHDA and CDR2 SQIVND (reference sequence). The CDR3 region is CASSPLSSAQETQYF. DNA for the CDR3: TGTGCCAGTAGTCCTCTGTCTAGCGCTCAAGAGACCCAGTACTTC. The full variable domain, completed using reference TRBV19 and TRBJ2-5, is DGGITQSPKYLFRKEGQNVTLSCEQNLNHDAMYWYRQDPGQGLRLIYYSQIVNDFQKGDIAEGYSVSREKKESFPLTVTSAQKNPTAFYLCASSPLSSAQETQYFGPGTRLLVL.

The V and J genes are TRBV7-9 and TRBJ1-5, with a weak D call TRBD1 (5 bases). The CDR3 has 14 amino acids. Germline lookup yields CDR1 SEHNR and CDR2 FQNEAQ (reference sequence). Between the trimmed V and J ends, which lost 5 bases and 3 bases, there was a span of 11 bases. Here the CDR3 DNA reads TGTGCCAGCAGCACCCAGGGAGACAATCAGCCCCAGCATTTT. Translation gives CASSTQGDNQPQHF.

This CDR3 is CASSAIRGPGELFF. The DNA of the CDR3 is TGTGCCAGCAGTGCGATCAGGGGGCCCGGGGAGCTGTTTTTT. V gene TRBV6-1 combines with J gene TRBJ2-2; TRBD1 aligns across 8 bases. The CDR3 loop spans 14 amino acids. The J segment lost 6 bases and the V segment lost 4 bases, leaving 4 bases of the junction unmatched. Germline assignment: CDR1 MNHNS and CDR2 SASEGT.

This chain connects TRBV4-1 to TRBJ2-3, with 7 bases that match TRBD2. This CDR3 comprises 16 residues. Unmatched junction bases numbered 14, after V lost 2 bases and J lost 9 bases. Germline lookup yields CDR1 MGHRA and CDR2 YSYEKL. The CDR3 loop reads CASSQSSSGGLDTQYF. Written as DNA, the CDR3 is TGCGCCAGCAGCCAATCTTCTAGCGGAGGGCTAGACACGCAGTATTTT.

This chain joins TRBV5-1 and TRBJ2-5, with a weak D call TRBD2 (7 bases). Germline V gene data show CDR1 as SGHRS and CDR2 as YFSETQ. Trimming removed 1 base at V and 4 bases at J, with 11 bases between. There are 14 residues in the CDR3. CDR3 amino acids: CASSLRGGLETQYF. In DNA form, the CDR3 reads TGCGCCAGCAGCTTGAGGGGGGGCTTAGAGACCCAGTACTTC.

The gene calls are TRBV9 and TRBJ2-2; unclear D gene. This CDR3 region has 14 residues. The germline gives CDR1 SGDLS, CDR2 YYNGEE. V lost 4 bases and J 4 bases, leaving 11 bases between the germline ends. CDR3 nucleotide sequence: TGTGCCAGCAGCTCCAGACTGGGCACCGGGGAGCTGTTTTTT. This translates into CASSSRLGTGELFF. Filled out from reference TRBV9 and TRBJ2-2, the complete variable domain reads DSGVTQTPKHLITATGQRVTLRCSPRSGDLSVYWYQQSLDQGLQFLIQYYNGEERAKGNILERFSAQQFPDLHSELNLSSLELGDSALYFCASSSRLGTGELFFGEGSRLTVL.

This chain links TRBV29-1 with TRBJ1-1; a possible D gene is TRBD1 (5 bases). Trimming took off 5 bases at V and 10 bases at J, with 20 bases between the two ends. The CDR3 has 13 amino acids. Germline V CDR1 and CDR2: SQVTM, ANQGSEA. In DNA, the CDR3 is TGCAGCGTTCATCACCTGGGGCTTGTGATAGCTTTCTTT. Encoded protein: CSVHHLGLVIAFF.

This chain uses TRBV28 with TRBJ2-4; possibly TRBD1 for D (7 bases). V gave up 10 bases and J gave up 8 bases, with 15 bases separating them. The CDR3 consists of 12 residues. Germline lookup yields CDR1 MDHEN and CDR2 SYDVKM. In nucleotides, the CDR3 is TGTGCCACCACGACAGGGACTTACATTCAGTACTTC. Its translation is CATTTGTYIQYF.

The rearrangement uses TRBV2 and TRBJ2-1; 11 nucleotides match TRBD2. This CDR3 has 14 residues. V lost 3 bases and J lost 9; bases outside the gene matches: 4. Germline V gives CDR1 SNHLY, CDR2 FYNNEI. CDR3 in amino acids: CASSEGLAVGEQFF. Written as DNA, the CDR3 is TGTGCCAGCAGTGAGGGACTAGCGGTTGGTGAGCAGTTCTTC. The full variable domain, in which reference TRBV2 and TRBJ2-1 provide the parts outside the CDR3, is EPEVTQTPSHQVTQMGQEVILRCVPISNHLYFYWYRQILGQKVEFLVSFYNNEISEKSEIFDDQFSVERPDGSNFTLKIRSTKLEDSAMYFCASSEGLAVGEQFFGPGTRLTVL.

The chain has TRBV30 and TRBJ2-2; D is unclear. The CDR3 is made up of 13 amino acids. Germline V gene lookup returns CDR1 GTSNPN and CDR2 SVGIG (reference sequence). V was trimmed by 3 bases and J by 7 bases, leaving 12 bases between them. The CDR3: CAWRGIRVGELFF. The CDR3 bases are TGTGCCTGGAGAGGGATAAGGGTCGGGGAGCTGTTTTTT.

About this clone: Other DNA sequences of this sample code for an identical CDR3. The chain combines TRBV1 with TRBJ2-7. TRBV1 is a listed pseudogene. The CDR3 is 13 residues long. CDR3 residues: CTEIVGVCHEQYF. CDR3 sequence (DNA): TGCACCGAAATCGTGGGGGTTTGCCACGAGCAATACTTC.

CDR3 DNA sequence: TGTGCCAGCAGTGCTCAGACTAGCGCAGCTAGGAGCTCCTACAATGAGCAGTTCTTC. Protein: CASSAQTSAARSSYNEQFF. The chain carries TRBV2 and TRBJ2-1, with TRBD2 matching 8 bases. CDR3 length equals 19 residues. The germline V gene has CDR1 SNHLY and CDR2 FYNNEI. The V and J ends lost 4 bases and 0 bases, in that order; junction bases with no gene match: 14. The full variable domain, in which reference TRBV2 and TRBJ2-1 provide the parts outside the CDR3, is EPEVTQTPSHQVTQMGQEVILRCVPISNHLYFYWYRQILGQKVEFLVSFYNNEISEKSEIFDDQFSVERPDGSNFTLKIRSTKLEDSAMYFCASSAQTSAARSSYNEQFFGPGTRLTVL.

The J gene is TRBJ2-5, the V gene TRBV6-1, with 7 nucleotides matching TRBD1. This CDR3 contains 15 residues. Germline V gene data show CDR1 as MNHNS and CDR2 as SASEGT. V lost 0 bases and J lost 7; bases outside the gene matches: 8. CDR3 DNA sequence: TGTGCCAGCAGTGAAGCGGTGACAGGGCGGGCGACCCAGTACTTC. This gives the protein CASSEAVTGRATQYF.

The chain couples TRBV7-2 to TRBJ2-1; tentatively, D is TRBD2 (7 bases). The germline V gene has CDR1 SGHTA and CDR2 FQGNSA. V lost 4 bases and J 12 bases, leaving 10 bases between the germline ends. There are 11 residues in the CDR3. CDR3 DNA: TGTGCCAGCAGCTGGGGGGGCTCGCAGTTCTTC. This translates into CASSWGGSQFF.

This clone was recorded once. V and J are TRBV9 and TRBJ2-5; TRBD2 matches at 14 bases. This CDR3 contains 16 residues. With 4 bases clipped from V and 4 bases from J, the junction kept 6 bases outside the gene matches. Germline CDR1 and CDR2: SGDLS and YYNGEE. The CDR3 nucleotides read TGTGCCAGCAGCCGCGGGACTAGCGGGGGAGGAGAGACCCAGTACTTC. Its protein product is CASSRGTSGGGETQYF. Full variable domain (rest looked up from reference TRBV9 and TRBJ2-5): DSGVTQTPKHLITATGQRVTLRCSPRSGDLSVYWYQQSLDQGLQFLIQYYNGEERAKGNILERFSAQQFPDLHSELNLSSLELGDSALYFCASSRGTSGGGETQYFGPGTRLLVL.

The V call is TRBV15, the J call TRBJ2-5; no reliable D call. The CDR3 runs 12 residues. Trimming shortened V by 4 bases and J by 7 bases, and 10 bases separated the two germline ends. The germline V gene encodes CDR1 LNHNV and CDR2 YYDKDF (reference sequence). In DNA form, the CDR3 reads TGTGCCACCAGCACCCCCAAGGGGACCCAGTACTTC. It is translated as CATSTPKGTQYF.

The chain couples TRBV16 to TRBJ1-3; no clear D. Germline CDR1 and CDR2: KGHSY and FQNENV. V lost 3 bases and J lost 2, with 11 bases in between. The CDR3 spans 15 residues. This CDR3 is CASSQTLTPGNTIYF. In nucleotides, the CDR3 is TGTGCCAGCAGCCAGACACTTACCCCTGGAAACACCATATATTTT.

This chain links TRBV5-1 with TRBJ1-4, with 7 bases lining up with TRBD1. CDR3 size: 16 residues. With V trimmed by 6 bases and J by 7 bases, 15 bases remained unmatched. The V gene's germline CDR1 is SGHRS and CDR2 YFSETQ. The CDR3 loop reads CASKLKGSGTAEKLFF. CDR3 sequence (DNA): TGCGCCAGCAAGCTGAAAGGATCCGGGACAGCTGAAAAACTGTTTTTT.

J is TRBJ1-6 and V is TRBV28, with a possible D match to TRBD1 (6 bases). V lost 3 bases and J lost 11, with 14 bases in between. This CDR3 spans 14 amino acids. Germline V gene data show CDR1 as MDHEN and CDR2 as SYDVKM. The chain's CDR3 is CASSLGQGIAPLHF. As DNA, the CDR3 is TGTGCCAGCAGTTTGGGGCAGGGGATCGCACCCCTCCACTTT.